The 14 T cell receptor beta chains below were found in one sample sequenced in a study of blood T cell repertoires in COVID-19. This table comes from immunoSEQ multiplex PCR, and its TCRdb copy is limited to in-frame clones, with some not included. The repertoire includes more than 95,000 clones, roughly 85% of them detected once, and approximately 3.5% sits in the top ten. The specimen sequenced was peripheral blood. The receptor set was obtained from a woman aged 80 or over with COVID-19, enrolled during active disease.

V is TRBV3-1 (or the pseudogene TRBV3-2) and J is TRBJ1-1; no definite D call. CDR1 and CDR2 from the germline V gene are LGHDT and YNNKEL (reference sequence). V was trimmed by 2 bases and J by 8 bases, leaving 15 bases between them. This CDR3 spans 14 amino acids. The CDR3 sequence is CASSQRPPFGEAFF. In DNA form, the CDR3 reads TGTGCCAGCAGCCAAAGGCCCCCCTTCGGGGAAGCTTTCTTT.

The chain carries TRBV11-3 and TRBJ2-1; the D gene is possibly TRBD1 (5 bases). The V end lost 5 bases, the J end lost 8 bases, and 13 bases lay between the germline ends. The CDR3 length is 13 residues. CDR1 and CDR2 from the germline V gene are SGHNT and YENEEA. The CDR3 region is CASSPTWGDEQFF. The DNA of the CDR3 is TGTGCCAGCAGCCCCACCTGGGGCGATGAGCAGTTCTTC.

The chain's CDR3 is CASSVRQGGNTIYF. The CDR3, as DNA: TGTGCCAGCAGCGTAAGGCAGGGAGGAAACACCATATATTTT. The chain carries TRBV9 and TRBJ1-3; perhaps TRBD1 as D (5 bases). CDR1 SGDLS and CDR2 YYNGEE come from the germline V gene. There are 14 residues in the CDR3. Deletions cut 1 base from V and 4 bases from J, with 9 bases between.

With regard to this clone: One end of the junction does not line up with germline, which may come from a read error. Other DNA sequences in this specimen translate into the identical CDR3. The V and J genes are TRBV15 and TRBJ2-7; D perhaps matches TRBD1 (6 bases). The CDR3 runs to 14 residues. Germline-derived CDR1 and CDR2 are LNHNV and YYDKDF (reference sequence). CDR3 in DNA: TGTGCCACCAGTAGAGACCAGGGGCCCTACGAGCAGTACTTC. As protein: CATSRDQGPYEQYF.

The chain is built from TRBV19 and TRBJ1-5, with 7 bases identical to TRBD1. CDR1 LNHDA and CDR2 SQIVND come from the germline V gene (reference sequence). J gave up 4 bases and V 3 bases, and 6 bases lay outside the gene matches. This CDR3 has 15 amino acids. The CDR3 loop reads CASSINRGANQPQHF. CDR3 in DNA: TGTGCCAGTAGTATCAACAGGGGCGCAAATCAGCCCCAGCATTTT.

The chain has TRBV19 and TRBJ1-2; D is unresolved. CDR1 and CDR2 (germline): LNHDA, SQIVND (reference sequence). Trimming removed 5 bases from V and 4 bases from J, with 14 bases in between. This CDR3 contains 14 residues. In nucleotides, the CDR3 is TGTGCCAGTAGTGCCGCAGGACTGAGCTATGGCTACACCTTC. Protein product: CASSAAGLSYGYTF.

The chain uses TRBV7-3 and TRBJ2-1; 9 bases fit TRBD2. This CDR3 comprises 17 residues. V was pared by 0 bases and J by 8 bases, with 11 bases of the junction left unmatched. Germline assignment: CDR1 SGHTA and CDR2 FQGTGA. The CDR3 DNA reads TGTGCCAGCAGCTTAACAGGATCTAGCGGGAATTACGATGAGCAGTTCTTC. This translates into CASSLTGSSGNYDEQFF.

J is TRBJ1-3 and V is TRBV29-1; D not resolved. Per the germline V gene, CDR1 is SQVTM and CDR2 is ANQGSEA. The V gene lost 6 bases and the J gene lost 8 bases, with 17 bases spanning the gap. The CDR3 totals 13 residues. The CDR3 sequence: CSVRPTGRDTIYF. For the CDR3, the DNA is TGCAGCGTGCGACCGACGGGTCGGGACACCATATATTTT.

V gene TRBV7-9 combines with J gene TRBJ2-1; D is uncertain. This CDR3 contains 15 residues. The ends were cut back, 6 bases at V and 0 bases at J, with 12 bases in the middle. The germline gives CDR1 SEHNR, CDR2 FQNEAQ (reference sequence). CDR3 protein: CASRPSSFSYNEQFF. The CDR3 DNA reads TGTGCCAGCAGGCCTAGTAGCTTCTCCTACAATGAGCAGTTCTTC.

In this sample, this clone turned up once. The V call is TRBV9, the J call TRBJ2-1; TRBD2 is a possible D gene (5 bases). Germline loops: CDR1 SGDLS, CDR2 YYNGEE. The V gene lost 0 bases and the J gene lost 9 bases, with 16 bases spanning the gap. CDR3 length: 15 residues. The CDR3 protein is CASSVDPTSSGEQFF. The CDR3 DNA is TGTGCCAGCAGCGTAGATCCTACTAGTAGTGGTGAGCAGTTCTTC.

The V gene is TRBV9, the J gene TRBJ2-1, with D maybe TRBD1 (5 bases). Deletions cut 0 bases from V and 0 bases from J, with 7 bases between. CDR1 and CDR2 from the germline V gene are SGDLS and YYNGEE. The length of the CDR3 is 15 residues. CDR3 in amino acids: CASSVGRGSYNEQFF. The CDR3 DNA reads as TGTGCCAGCAGCGTAGGTAGGGGCTCCTACAATGAGCAGTTCTTC. Filled out from reference TRBV9 and TRBJ2-1, the complete variable domain reads DSGVTQTPKHLITATGQRVTLRCSPRSGDLSVYWYQQSLDQGLQFLIQYYNGEERAKGNILERFSAQQFPDLHSELNLSSLELGDSALYFCASSVGRGSYNEQFFGPGTRLTVL.

This rearrangement joins TRBV29-1 to TRBJ1-4, with D possibly matching TRBD1 (6 bases). Germline CDR1 is SQVTM and CDR2 is ANQGSEA. This CDR3 has 13 residues. The ends were cut back, 6 bases at V and 7 bases at J, with 15 bases in the middle. CDR3 residues: CSVAGDRFEKLFF. The CDR3 DNA is TGCAGCGTCGCAGGGGATCGGTTTGAAAAACTGTTTTTT.

This sequence joins TRBV28 and TRBJ1-6; D gene unclear. Trimming removed 6 bases at V and 7 bases at J, with 13 bases between. The length of the CDR3 is 14 residues. Germline CDR1 is MDHEN and CDR2 is SYDVKM. The CDR3: CASRTTEANSPLHF. CDR3 coding DNA: TGTGCCAGCAGAACGACGGAGGCAAATTCACCCCTCCACTTT.

The rearrangement joins TRBV12-3 or TRBV12-4 to TRBJ2-3, with 10 positions matching TRBD2. Germline trimming cut 6 bases from V and 8 bases from J; bases unmatched to any gene: 5. This CDR3 has 13 amino acids. CDR3 loop: CASRGTSVGTQYF. The CDR3 DNA sequence: TGTGCCAGCAGGGGGACTAGCGTCGGTACGCAGTATTTT.